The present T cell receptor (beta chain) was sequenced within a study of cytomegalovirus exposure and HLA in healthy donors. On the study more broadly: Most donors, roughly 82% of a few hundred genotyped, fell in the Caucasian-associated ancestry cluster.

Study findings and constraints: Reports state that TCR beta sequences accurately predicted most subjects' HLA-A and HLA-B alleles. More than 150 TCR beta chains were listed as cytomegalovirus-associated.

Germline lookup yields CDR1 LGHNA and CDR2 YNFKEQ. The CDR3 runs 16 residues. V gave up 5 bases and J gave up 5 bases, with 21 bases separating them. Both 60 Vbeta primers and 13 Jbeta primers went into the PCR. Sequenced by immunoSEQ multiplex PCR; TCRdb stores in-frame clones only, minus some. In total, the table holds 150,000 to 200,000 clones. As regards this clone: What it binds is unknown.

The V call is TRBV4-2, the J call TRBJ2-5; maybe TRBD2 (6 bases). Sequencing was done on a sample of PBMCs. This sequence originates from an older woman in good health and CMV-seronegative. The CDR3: CASSASGGLGGETQYF. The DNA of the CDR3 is TGTGCCAGCAGCGCAAGCGGTGGACTTGGAGGGGAGACCCAGTACTTC.